One sample yielded the 28 T cell receptor beta chains listed below, sequenced in a study of blood T cell repertoires in COVID-19. Clones were read by immunoSEQ multiplex PCR, and TCRdb kept only the in-frame ones, dropping some. The sample has 540,000 or so clones; less than 90% are singletons. Sequencing was done on a sample of peripheral blood. These receptors all come from a woman between 50 and 59 years old with COVID-19, enrolled during active disease.

The chain joins TRBV7-6 to TRBJ1-1; D is unclear. This CDR3 region has 15 residues. CDR1 is SGHVS, CDR2 FNYEAQ, per germline. V shed 1 base and J shed 6 bases, with 15 bases lying between them. CDR3 loop: CASSLETDFRAEAFF. In nucleotides, the CDR3 is TGTGCCAGCAGCTTAGAAACGGACTTTCGGGCTGAAGCTTTCTTT.

The rearrangement uses TRBV9 and TRBJ2-7; 7 bases map to TRBD1. Per the germline V gene, CDR1 is SGDLS and CDR2 is YYNGEE. There are 14 residues in the CDR3. V shed 3 bases and J 2 bases; nucleotides not matched to a gene: 5. CDR3 residues: CASSARDSTYEQYF. The CDR3 DNA sequence: TGTGCCAGCAGCGCCCGGGACAGTACCTACGAGCAGTACTTC.

This chain uses TRBV19 with TRBJ2-3; 7 nucleotides agree with TRBD1. The CDR3 loop spans 16 amino acids. CDR1 is LNHDA and CDR2 is SQIVND in the germline V gene (reference sequence). V lost 7 bases and J lost 9; bases outside the gene matches: 19. In nucleotides, the CDR3 is TGTGCCAGTACCCCCCCCGGGGCAGGGGGAAGAGGGACGCAGTATTTT. It codes for CASTPPGAGGRGTQYF. Based on the CDR3 plus reference TRBV19 and TRBJ2-3, the full variable domain is DGGITQSPKYLFRKEGQNVTLSCEQNLNHDAMYWYRQDPGQGLRLIYYSQIVNDFQKGDIAEGYSVSREKKESFPLTVTSAQKNPTAFYLCASTPPGAGGRGTQYFGPGTRLTVL.

The chain combines TRBV14 with TRBJ2-1; 9 bases map to TRBD2. Germline V gene sequence: CDR1 SGHDN, CDR2 FVKESK. Trimming at V came to 6 bases and at J to 8 bases, leaving 8 bases not matched to a gene. The CDR3 covers 14 residues. The CDR3 sequence is CASRHGTSNDEQFF. The CDR3 nucleotides read TGTGCCAGCAGACACGGGACTAGCAACGATGAGCAGTTCTTC.

V is TRBV27 and J is TRBJ1-2; 7 bases match TRBD1. V shed 5 bases, J shed 4 bases, and the junction held 22 bases outside the gene matches. CDR3 length equals 19 residues. Germline CDR1 and CDR2: MNHEY and SMNVEV (reference sequence). The CDR3, as DNA: TGTGCCAGCAGTCCTTCAACACCGGGACAGCGATCAAGGAGCTATGGCTACACCTTC. It translates to CASSPSTPGQRSRSYGYTF.

The V gene is TRBV9, the J gene TRBJ1-2; D is perhaps TRBD1 (5 bases). Deletions cut 0 bases from V and 4 bases from J, with 19 bases between. This CDR3 spans 17 amino acids. Germline V gives CDR1 SGDLS, CDR2 YYNGEE. CDR3 nucleotides: TGTGCCAGCAGCGTAGGCCCCGGGTCGGGACTGCTCTATGGCTACACCTTC. Translation: CASSVGPGSGLLYGYTF.

The V call is TRBV11-2, the J call TRBJ2-2, with TRBD1 matching 9 bases. Germline V gene lookup returns CDR1 SGHAT and CDR2 FQNNGV. The CDR3 has 14 residues. V shed 5 bases, J shed 4 bases, and the junction held 2 bases outside the gene matches. The CDR3 region has the DNA TGTGCCAGCAGCCGACAGGGGGGCACCGGGGAGCTGTTTTTT. The encoded protein is CASSRQGGTGELFF.

This sequence joins TRBV7-8 and TRBJ2-6; 8 bases match TRBD1. The trim removed 3 bases at V and 2 bases at J, leaving 3 bases unmatched. This CDR3 has 16 amino acids. Germline V lookup: CDR1 SGHVS, CDR2 FQNEAQ. The CDR3 region has the DNA TGTGCCAGCAGCTTCCACAGGGGGGCTGGGGCCAACGTCCTGACTTTC. It is translated as CASSFHRGAGANVLTF.

This clone was seen a few times. The CDR3 bases are TGCAGTGCTAAGAGGGAAGAGACCCAGTACTTC. Protein product: CSAKREETQYF. The chain carries TRBV20-1 and TRBJ2-5, with a weak D call TRBD2 (5 bases). Per germline, CDR1 DFQATT and CDR2 SNEGSKA (reference sequence). The CDR3 extends over 11 amino acids. Trimming removed 4 bases at V and 3 bases at J, with 6 bases between.

The V and J genes are TRBV12-3 or TRBV12-4 and TRBJ2-5; D is undetermined. Trimming cost V 1 base and J 2 bases, with 5 bases left between them. CDR3 length: 13 amino acids. The CDR3 loop reads CASSLVPQETQYF. CDR3 DNA sequence: TGTGCCAGCAGTTTAGTCCCTCAAGAGACCCAGTACTTC.

This chain joins TRBV27 and TRBJ2-7; 7 bases match TRBD1. The CDR3 runs 13 residues. V lost 3 bases, J lost 9 bases, and 8 bases stayed unmatched. CDR1 is MNHEY, CDR2 SMNVEV, per germline (reference sequence). The CDR3 protein is CASSFTGEGGQYF. DNA for the CDR3: TGTGCCAGCAGTTTCACAGGGGAAGGCGGGCAGTACTTC.

The CDR3 loop reads CASSFGQGLEQYF. The CDR3 DNA sequence: TGTGCCAGCAGTTTCGGACAGGGCCTCGAGCAGTACTTC. The V gene is TRBV12-3 or TRBV12-4, the J gene TRBJ2-7, with 8 bases matching TRBD1. This CDR3 has 13 amino acids. The trim removed 3 bases at V and 6 bases at J, leaving 4 bases unmatched.

The chain is built from TRBV30 and TRBJ1-1; tentatively, D is TRBD1 (6 bases). Per germline, CDR1 GTSNPN and CDR2 SVGIG (reference sequence). V gave up 3 bases and J gave up 8 bases, with 13 bases separating them. This CDR3 is built from 12 residues. CDR3 sequence: CAWSAGAGEAFF. CDR3 nucleotide sequence: TGTGCCTGGAGCGCAGGGGCCGGGGAAGCTTTCTTT. The variable domain in full, completed from reference TRBV30 and TRBJ1-1, reads SQTIHQWPATLVQPVGSPLSLECTVEGTSNPNLYWYRQAAGRGLQLLFYSVGIGQISSEVPQNLSASRPQDRQFILSSKKLLLSDSGFYLCAWSAGAGEAFFGQGTRLTVV.

This chain connects TRBV3-1 (or the pseudogene TRBV3-2) to TRBJ2-3; D ambiguous. Germline V lookup: CDR1 LGHDT, CDR2 YNNKEL (reference sequence). This CDR3 contains 12 residues. Trimming shortened V by 4 bases and J by 6 bases, and 8 bases separated the two germline ends. CDR3 in amino acids: CASSLASDTQYF. CDR3 sequence (DNA): TGTGCCAGCAGCCTCGCGTCCGATACGCAGTATTTT.

The chain combines TRBV24-1 with TRBJ1-4, with 9 nucleotides matching TRBD1. V shed 10 bases and J 4 bases; nucleotides not matched to a gene: 3. Germline V gives CDR1 KGHDR, CDR2 SFDVKD. This CDR3 spans 13 amino acids. The CDR3 reads CATADRGNEKLFF. CDR3 nucleotide sequence: TGTGCCACTGCGGACAGGGGTAATGAAAAACTGTTTTTT.

The V call is TRBV7-3, the J call TRBJ2-1; maybe TRBD2 (5 bases). This CDR3 contains 14 residues. Trimming removed 3 bases from V and 5 bases from J, with 11 bases in between. The germline V gene has CDR1 SGHTA and CDR2 FQGTGA. In DNA, the CDR3 is TGTGCCAGCAGCTTGCGGGCCAAGAACAATGAGCAGTTCTTC. It is translated as CASSLRAKNNEQFF.

J is TRBJ1-1 and V is TRBV27; D unresolved. CDR3 length: 12 residues. Germline CDR1 is MNHEY and CDR2 is SMNVEV (reference sequence). V was clipped by 6 bases and J by 3 bases, with 8 bases between them. CDR3 DNA: TGTGCCAGCAGATTCCGAGACACTGAAGCTTTCTTT. Its translation is CASRFRDTEAFF.

The chain has TRBV2 and TRBJ1-5; tentative D call: TRBD1 (5 bases). Germline-derived CDR1 and CDR2 are SNHLY and FYNNEI. Trimming took off 1 base at V and 6 bases at J, with 13 bases between the two ends. The CDR3 is 15 amino acids. The CDR3 sequence is CASSEGLSGAQPQHF. CDR3 in DNA: TGTGCCAGCAGTGAAGGCCTTTCTGGGGCTCAGCCCCAGCATTTT.

V and J are TRBV12-3 or TRBV12-4 and TRBJ1-5, with D perhaps TRBD1 (5 bases). The CDR3 sequence is 12 residues long. Deletions cut 6 bases from V and 11 bases from J, with 14 bases between. This CDR3 is CASRQGLDTQHF. CDR3 in DNA: TGTGCCAGCAGGCAGGGTTTGGATACCCAGCATTTT.

This chain links TRBV6-2 or TRBV6-3 with TRBJ1-1; D uncertain. Germline loops: CDR1 MNHEY, CDR2 SVGEGT. This CDR3 is 16 amino acids long. The V end was cut by 4 bases, the J end by 0 bases, with 15 bases between. CDR3 loop: CASSSFGGPMNTEAFF. The CDR3 DNA reads TGTGCCAGCAGTTCCTTCGGTGGGCCTATGAACACTGAAGCTTTCTTT.

The CDR3 spells CASSYLPGYGYTF. The CDR3 nucleotides read TGTGCCAGCAGTTACTTACCAGGGTATGGCTACACCTTC. The gene calls are TRBV6-2 or TRBV6-3 and TRBJ1-2; maybe TRBD1 (5 bases). The CDR3 length is 13 residues. Trimming left V 1 base short and J 5 bases short, with 8 bases between. Germline CDR1 reads MNHEY; CDR2 reads SVGEGT.

V usage is TRBV5-4 and J usage is TRBJ1-2; D may be TRBD1 (6 bases). Germline V gene data show CDR1 as SGHNT and CDR2 as YYREEE (reference sequence). This CDR3 comprises 14 residues. Trimming took 4 bases from V and 4 from J, leaving 14 bases between them. CDR3 nucleotide sequence: TGTGCCAGCAGCGTCGGACAGTCGTCCTATGGCTACACCTTC. Its protein is CASSVGQSSYGYTF.

This sequence joins TRBV4-2 and TRBJ2-5; weak D call: TRBD2 (7 bases). This CDR3 is built from 16 residues. The ends were cut back, 4 bases at V and 5 bases at J, with 20 bases in the middle. Germline CDR1 and CDR2: LGHNA and YNFKEQ. The CDR3 DNA reads TGTGCCAGCAGCCGAGTTCTCGGGGGGCCAGAGGAGACCCAGTACTTC. Protein: CASSRVLGGPEETQYF.

This chain links TRBV20-1 with TRBJ2-5, with a possible D match to TRBD2 (5 bases). V was shortened by 3 bases and J by 5 bases, with 10 bases between the two germline ends. The CDR3 consists of 12 residues. The germline V gene has CDR1 DFQATT and CDR2 SNEGSKA (reference sequence). The CDR3 DNA sequence: TGCAGTGCTAGTTCGGGGTGGGAGACCCAGTACTTC. Translating it yields CSASSGWETQYF.

This chain links TRBV3-1 (or the pseudogene TRBV3-2) with TRBJ1-5; D call uncertain. The CDR3 extends over 14 amino acids. The V end was cut by 8 bases, the J end by 4 bases, with 15 bases between. Germline CDR1 LGHDT, CDR2 YNNKEL (reference sequence). The CDR3 spells CASSSLPGNQPQHF. CDR3 bases: TGTGCCAGCTCATCCCTCCCGGGAAATCAGCCCCAGCATTTT.

The chain has TRBV4-2 and TRBJ2-7; TRBD1 aligns across 7 bases. V shed 3 bases and J 3 bases; nucleotides not matched to a gene: 5. The CDR3 covers 14 residues. Germline values: CDR1 LGHNA, CDR2 YNFKEQ. In DNA form, the CDR3 reads TGTGCCAGCAGCCACCCGACAGGGCGCTACGAGCAGTACTTC. As protein: CASSHPTGRYEQYF.

This clone showed up just once. The chain combines TRBV14 with TRBJ1-1; D is unclear. This CDR3 is 13 amino acids long. V lost 1 base, J lost 7 bases, and 10 bases lay in between. Germline V gives CDR1 SGHDN, CDR2 FVKESK. Here the CDR3 DNA reads TGTGCCAGCAGCCAAGGACTGAGGGATGAAGCTTTCTTT. It encodes CASSQGLRDEAFF. The full variable domain, completed using reference TRBV14 and TRBJ1-1, is EAGVTQFPSHSVIEKGQTVTLRCDPISGHDNLYWYRRVMGKEIKFLLHFVKESKQDESGMPNNRFLAERTGGTYSTLKVQPAELEDSGVYFCASSQGLRDEAFFGQGTRLTVV.

The chain has TRBV13 and TRBJ1-2; TRBD1 is a possible D gene (6 bases). The CDR3 covers 14 residues. Per the germline V gene, CDR1 is PRHDT and CDR2 is FYEKMQ (reference sequence). V dropped 4 bases and J dropped 2 bases, with 11 bases sitting between them. CDR3 DNA: TGTGCCAGCAGCTCAAGGACAGCGAACTATGGCTACACCTTC. Translating it yields CASSSRTANYGYTF.